This T cell receptor beta chain was sequenced in a study of identical twins. General study results and limits: Memory repertoires showed no such pattern, whereas abundant cord blood beta clonotypes carried fewer insertions.

This clonotype has a handful of counts. Its antigen is not known. The CDR3 is 12 amino acids. V lost 0 bases to trimming and J lost 3 bases, with 3 bases between them. Germline CDR1 reads ENHRY; CDR2 reads SYGVKD. TCRdb recomputed calls from the 5' RACE reads with MiXCR, one row per CDR3 protein. The sample lists roughly 770,000 distinct CDR3 sequences, 15% to 20% occurring once. These data were likewise used in another study, on T cells expressing NK-cell markers. That source adds: Cells sorted as CD3+CD56+NKG2C+, CD3+CD56+NKG2C- and CD3+CD56-NKG2C+ T cells supplied the TCR beta repertoires.

The sequenced sample consisted of PBMCs. The rearrangement joins TRBV10-3 to TRBJ2-7; D ambiguous. The receptor's source is a woman under 30 in good health. This CDR3 is CAISESIYEQYF. The DNA for the CDR3 is TGTGCCATCAGTGAGTCAATCTACGAGCAGTACTTC.